This TCR beta chain appears in the sequencing data of a study of blood T cell repertoires in COVID-19. Study-level information: The analysed material was cDNA or gDNA that came from T cells, B-cell-depleted T cells, or PBMCs.

Trimming left V 7 bases short and J 1 base short, with 10 bases between. The CDR3 sequence is 14 residues long. Germline CDR1 is MDHEN and CDR2 is SYDVKM. This clone is labeled as large (0.1 to 1%). Authors' methods: Counts of nucleated cells, estimated from reference gene primer amplification, were obtained. Assay: immunoSEQ multiplex PCR; the TCRdb copy retains only in-frame clones and omits some. The V and J calls and clone size come from that table; D and trimming were worked out from the DNA. The table records roughly 56,000 clones, over 75% of them present only once. The source is a human donor in a cohort sampled during active COVID-19. The rearrangement uses TRBV28 and TRBJ2-2; TRBD1 might be the D (6 bases). The sequenced material came from peripheral blood. The CDR3 reads CASTSDRNTGELFF. CDR3 nucleotides: TGTGCCAGCACTTCGGACAGGAACACCGGGGAGCTGTTTTTT.